This TCR beta chain was found in a study of T-cell memory formation after mild COVID-19. The CDR3 loop spans 15 amino acids. A word on this clonotype: The antigen is unknown.

Employing constant-segment primers, 5'RACE generated TCR alpha and TCR beta cDNA libraries bearing sample barcodes and UMIs. Each CDR3 protein gets one entry after TCRdb re-called the 5' RACE reads with MiXCR. Of about 200,000 distinct CDR3 sequences in the sample, more than 8% are singletons; the top ten hold 3.5% to 4%. Study-wide findings and caveats: Clones contracting across day 15 to 85 had a balanced CD4/CD8 profile; later expanding clones leaned CD4+. Pre-infection memory showed some responding clones, and this suggested that cross-reactive memory joined. Contracting CD4+ clones lay largely in CM and EM, with CD8+ ones residing in EMRA.

The V gene is TRBV21-1, the J gene TRBJ2-1. TRBV21-1 is a listed pseudogene. The sample consisted of PBMCs or a T cell subset sorted from them (not recorded which). The sequence derives from a man younger than 35 who had mild COVID-19 (a few samples of this study predate the infection). Cell type and time point are not known. Here the CDR3 reads CASSKVGGPYNEQFF. CDR3 coding DNA: TGTGCCAGCAGCAAAGTTGGGGGCCCCTACAATGAGCAGTTCTTC.